This T cell receptor (beta chain) originates from a study of monozygotic twins with inflammatory bowel disease. UMIs were attached via template switching, each with a 6-nucleotide sample barcode. TCRdb re-called the 5' RACE reads; one entry per CDR3 protein, DNA not given. In total, the table holds a few hundred thousand distinct CDR3 sequences. The germline V gene has CDR1 MNHEY and CDR2 SMNVEV (reference sequence). This CDR3 contains 15 residues. The rearrangement links TRBV27 to TRBJ2-1; with no DNA, the TCRdb D assignment of TRBD2 cannot be verified. The receptor's source is a human donor with ulcerative colitis or Crohn's disease, or a healthy co-twin of an affected twin (not recorded which). Sequencing was carried out using blood. This CDR3 reads CASSSLAGGPDEQFF.